The next 31 T cell receptor beta chains were all read from a single sample in a study of cytomegalovirus exposure and HLA in healthy donors. PCR used 60 Vbeta primers and 13 Jbeta primers. Some clones are missing from TCRdb's copy, which holds only in-frame ones; the method was immunoSEQ multiplex PCR. Of fewer than 350,000 clones in the sample, around nine tenths were seen once. The material sequenced was PBMCs. The receptors come from a young woman in good health and CMV-seronegative.

The V call is TRBV18, the J call TRBJ2-7, with 9 bases that match TRBD2. Germline lookup yields CDR1 KGHSH and CDR2 LQKENI. The CDR3 extends over 14 amino acids. The V segment lost 2 bases and the J segment 2 bases; nucleotides outside the gene matches: 1. The CDR3 region is CASSPASGAYEQYF. DNA of the CDR3: TGTGCCAGCTCACCAGCTAGCGGGGCCTACGAGCAGTACTTC.

The chain carries TRBV30 and TRBJ1-5; D is unclear. The CDR3 sequence is 15 residues long. Germline CDR1 and CDR2: GTSNPN and SVGIG (reference sequence). V lost 0 bases, J lost 1 base, and 10 bases lay in between. CDR3 DNA sequence: TGTGCCTGGAGTGTTTCATCGGGAAGCAATCAGCCCCAGCATTTT. Its protein is CAWSVSSGSNQPQHF.

This sequence joins TRBV30 and TRBJ2-1, with TRBD1 as a possible D gene (5 bases). CDR1 is GTSNPN and CDR2 is SVGIG in the germline V gene (reference sequence). Trimming shortened V by 8 bases and J by 5 bases, and 16 bases separated the two germline ends. The CDR3 extends over 13 amino acids. CDR3 region: CAEQEGANNEQFF. CDR3 coding DNA: TGTGCCGAACAAGAAGGGGCGAACAATGAGCAGTTCTTC.

The chain links TRBV28 to TRBJ2-5, with D maybe TRBD1 (5 bases). The CDR3 has 13 residues. The V and J ends lost 4 bases and 1 base respectively, with 7 bases between them. Germline CDR1 is MDHEN and CDR2 is SYDVKM. CDR3 sequence: CASSWGSQETQYF. The DNA of the CDR3 is TGTGCCAGCAGTTGGGGCAGCCAAGAGACCCAGTACTTC.

This chain links TRBV10-3 with TRBJ1-2; the D is unclear. Trimming left V 3 bases short and J 6 bases short, with 8 bases between. This CDR3 has 12 amino acids. The germline V gene has CDR1 ENHRY and CDR2 SYGVKD. The CDR3 loop reads CAISEPGDGYTF. CDR3 coding DNA: TGTGCCATCAGTGAACCCGGGGATGGCTACACCTTC.

The V and J genes are TRBV19 and TRBJ1-6; 9 bases map to TRBD1. CDR1 is LNHDA and CDR2 is SQIVND in the germline V gene (reference sequence). CDR3 length: 17 residues. Unmatched junction bases numbered 9, after V lost 6 bases and J lost 3 bases. The CDR3 reads CASRIVRDRDYNSPLHF. The CDR3 nucleotides read TGTGCCAGTAGAATTGTGAGGGACAGGGACTATAATTCACCCCTCCACTTT. Full variable domain (missing parts from reference TRBV19 and TRBJ1-6): DGGITQSPKYLFRKEGQNVTLSCEQNLNHDAMYWYRQDPGQGLRLIYYSQIVNDFQKGDIAEGYSVSREKKESFPLTVTSAQKNPTAFYLCASRIVRDRDYNSPLHFGNGTRLTVT.

The gene calls are TRBV9 and TRBJ2-7; TRBD2 aligns across 13 bases. From germline, CDR1 is SGDLS and CDR2 YYNGEE. The trim removed 2 bases at V and 2 bases at J, leaving 4 bases unmatched. This CDR3 contains 16 residues. CDR3 region: CASSVTGTSGAYEQYF. The CDR3, as DNA: TGTGCCAGCAGCGTTACCGGGACTAGCGGGGCCTACGAGCAGTACTTC.

The chain has TRBV7-3 and TRBJ1-1; D unclear. V was pared by 4 bases and J by 1 base, with 10 bases between. The germline V gene encodes CDR1 SGHTA and CDR2 FQGTGA. This CDR3 is built from 14 residues. In DNA, the CDR3 is TGTGCCAGCAGCTCTGGCGCGGGGAACACTGAAGCTTTCTTT. It is translated as CASSSGAGNTEAFF.

V is TRBV6-1 and J is TRBJ1-1, with 9 bases matching TRBD1. The V segment lost 0 bases and the J segment 2 bases; nucleotides outside the gene matches: 13. Germline assignment: CDR1 MNHNS and CDR2 SASEGT. The CDR3 loop spans 19 amino acids. The CDR3 loop is CASSEATGTGPHSNTEAFF. The CDR3 DNA sequence: TGTGCCAGCAGTGAAGCGACGGGGACAGGGCCCCATTCCAACACTGAAGCTTTCTTT.

The CDR3 sequence: CASSLVIRGLPLNYGYTF. The CDR3 DNA follows: TGTGCCAGCAGCTTGGTAATTAGGGGGCTGCCACTAAACTATGGCTACACCTTC. This rearrangement joins TRBV5-8 to TRBJ1-2; 7 positions agree with TRBD1. CDR1 and CDR2 from the germline V gene are SGHTS and YDEGEE. The junction had 13 bases not matched to a gene; V was cut back by 0 bases and J by 2 bases. The CDR3 extends over 18 amino acids.

This chain uses TRBV27 with TRBJ1-5; D not resolved. V lost 4 bases and J lost 2, with 6 bases in between. CDR1 is MNHEY, CDR2 SMNVEV, per germline (reference sequence). The CDR3 has 13 residues. The CDR3 DNA reads as TGTGCCAGCAGTTGGCAGGGCAATCAGCCCCAGCATTTT. Translation: CASSWQGNQPQHF.

Turning to this clone: One junction end does not reproduce the germline sequence, and a read error may be involved. Here the CDR3 reads CSSIQGGRPEGYTF. CDR3 sequence (DNA): TGTTCCAGCATCCAGGGGGGACGTCCGGAGGGCTACACCTTC. J is TRBJ1-2 and V is TRBV7-9; 7 bases map to TRBD1. This CDR3 region has 14 residues. Germline V gives CDR1 SEHNR, CDR2 FQNEAQ (reference sequence).

This clone was found a few times. The J gene is TRBJ1-4, the V gene TRBV6-5; TRBD1 aligns across 7 bases. Germline-derived CDR1 and CDR2 are MNHEY and SVGAGI. The CDR3 is 16 residues long. Trimming took 2 bases from V and 8 from J; bases not matched to a gene: 11. CDR3 in DNA: TGTGCCAGCAGTTACGCCGGGACAGTCCTTAGAGAAAAACTGTTTTTT. Amino acid sequence: CASSYAGTVLREKLFF.

The rearrangement links TRBV21-1 to TRBJ1-5; TRBD1 was called by the table and not checked on the DNA. TRBV21-1 is a documented pseudogene. CDR3 length equals 15 residues. This CDR3 reads CASSKVYSLNQPQHF. The CDR3 nucleotides are TGTGCCAGCAGCAAAGTTTACAGTCTTAATCAGCCCCAGCATTTT.

This clone was counted between two and nine times. The chain recombines TRBV19 with TRBJ1-4, with 8 positions matching TRBD1. The germline V gene has CDR1 LNHDA and CDR2 SQIVND (reference sequence). Trimming cost V 6 bases and J 13 bases; bases outside gene matches: 16. The CDR3 is 15 residues long. The CDR3 bases are TGTGCCAGTAGCATCCTGGACAGGGACGCTCCCCTACTGTTTTTT. Its protein is CASSILDRDAPLLFF.

CDR3 protein: CASSHRGHEQYF. The CDR3 bases are TGTGCCAGCAGCCATCGAGGTCACGAGCAGTACTTC. The chain uses TRBV27 and TRBJ2-7; D is uncertain. The CDR3 has 12 amino acids. V lost 6 bases, J lost 5 bases, and 11 bases lay in between. The germline gives CDR1 MNHEY, CDR2 SMNVEV (reference sequence).

The V call is TRBV9, the J call TRBJ2-6; no definite D call. The CDR3 is 15 amino acids. The germline CDR1 and CDR2 sequences are SGDLS and YYNGEE. Trimming left V 0 bases short and J 4 bases short, with 8 bases between. The CDR3 coding sequence is TGTGCCAGCAGCGTAGACAGCCTCGGGGCCAACGTCCTGACTTTC. Amino acid sequence: CASSVDSLGANVLTF.

The V gene is TRBV15, the J gene TRBJ2-5; D is perhaps TRBD1 (6 bases). The germline V and J ends were trimmed by 8 bases and 1 base, with 17 bases remaining between them. Germline V lookup: CDR1 LNHNV, CDR2 YYDKDF (reference sequence). There are 15 residues in the CDR3. CDR3 region: CATRPGDRPQETQYF. In DNA, the CDR3 is TGTGCCACCCGGCCCGGAGACAGGCCCCAAGAGACCCAGTACTTC.

This sequence joins TRBV19 and TRBJ1-6, with D maybe TRBD1 (5 bases). V was trimmed by 7 bases and J by 10 bases, leaving 14 bases between them. The CDR3 consists of 13 residues. Germline CDR1 LNHDA, CDR2 SQIVND (reference sequence). The CDR3 DNA sequence: TGTGCCAGTATGGGCCAGGGAAGCTCACCCCTCCACTTT. Amino acid sequence: CASMGQGSSPLHF.

This clone was counted once. The rearrangement joins TRBV6-5 to TRBJ1-4; D is unclear. V lost 7 bases and J lost 3, with 9 bases in between. Germline-derived CDR1 and CDR2 are MNHEY and SVGAGI. CDR3 length: 13 residues. The CDR3 is CASNRGSNEKLFF. The CDR3 region has the DNA TGTGCCAGCAATCGAGGATCTAATGAAAAACTGTTTTTT.

This chain uses TRBV2 with TRBJ1-1; 9 nucleotides align to TRBD1. The trim removed 8 bases at V and 5 bases at J, leaving 6 bases unmatched. The CDR3 has 13 amino acids. Germline V gives CDR1 SNHLY, CDR2 FYNNEI. The CDR3 is CASRRQGGTEAFF. Here the CDR3 DNA reads TGTGCCAGCCGACGACAGGGGGGAACTGAAGCTTTCTTT.

The chain recombines TRBV11-2 with TRBJ1-1, with D perhaps matching TRBD1 (5 bases). The germline V and J ends were trimmed by 5 bases and 4 bases, with 14 bases remaining between them. This CDR3 has 14 amino acids. Germline assignment: CDR1 SGHAT and CDR2 FQNNGV. The CDR3 nucleotides read TGTGCCAGCAGCGCTCAGGGCTGGTTCACTGAAGCTTTCTTT. It codes for CASSAQGWFTEAFF.

Worth noting for this clone: The same CDR3 can be traced to other DNA sequences in this sample. The gene calls are TRBV11-2 and TRBJ2-1; 9 bases fit TRBD1. This CDR3 contains 14 residues. After removal of 1 base from V and 8 bases from J, the junction contained 3 bases not matched to a gene. The germline V gene encodes CDR1 SGHAT and CDR2 FQNNGV. The CDR3 region has the DNA TGTGCCAGCAGCTTAGCACAGGGGGCCCATGAGCAGTTCTTC. Its protein product is CASSLAQGAHEQFF.

This clone came up once. The rearrangement joins TRBV5-6 to TRBJ1-6; D might be TRBD1 (5 bases). Germline loops: CDR1 SGHDT, CDR2 YYEEEE. This CDR3 contains 13 residues. The germline V and J ends were trimmed by 4 bases and 9 bases, with 11 bases remaining between them. Here the CDR3 DNA reads TGTGCCAGCAGCCTGTTCGGGGGTTCACCCCTCCACTTT. It yields the protein CASSLFGGSPLHF.

The V and J genes are TRBV15 and TRBJ1-5; 8 nucleotides match TRBD1. The length of the CDR3 is 13 residues. The V segment lost 10 bases and the J segment 5 bases; nucleotides outside the gene matches: 7. Germline V gene data show CDR1 as LNHNV and CDR2 as YYDKDF (reference sequence). The CDR3 region has the DNA TGTGCCATCGCCCAGGGGGCTTATCAGCCCCAGCATTTT. This gives the protein CAIAQGAYQPQHF.

The chain combines TRBV15 with TRBJ1-1; the D is unclear. Trimming left V 1 base short and J 0 bases short, with 9 bases between. Germline loops: CDR1 LNHNV, CDR2 YYDKDF (reference sequence). There are 15 residues in the CDR3. CDR3 sequence reads: CATSRGYNMNTEAFF. The CDR3 coding sequence is TGTGCCACCAGCAGAGGTTATAATATGAACACTGAAGCTTTCTTT.

This chain links TRBV13 with TRBJ2-1; the D is unclear. This CDR3 is 12 amino acids long. Germline V gene lookup returns CDR1 PRHDT and CDR2 FYEKMQ (reference sequence). V dropped 0 bases and J dropped 8 bases, with 5 bases sitting between them. The CDR3 DNA sequence: TGTGCCAGCAGCTTAGGCCGGTATGAGCAGTTCTTC. It translates to CASSLGRYEQFF.

The chain uses TRBV30 and TRBJ1-2; D not resolved. The V gene's germline CDR1 is GTSNPN and CDR2 SVGIG (reference sequence). Trimming left V 0 bases short and J 0 bases short, with 5 bases between. This CDR3 contains 13 residues. In nucleotides, the CDR3 is TGTGCCTGGAGTGTACGAGCTAACTATGGCTACACCTTC. Its protein product is CAWSVRANYGYTF.

The chain joins TRBV10-3 to TRBJ1-1; possibly TRBD1 for D (6 bases). This CDR3 spans 14 amino acids. Germline assignment: CDR1 ENHRY and CDR2 SYGVKD. V was trimmed by 6 bases and J by 2 bases, leaving 13 bases between them. The CDR3 loop reads CAISPGQTNTEAFF. The DNA of the CDR3 is TGTGCCATCAGCCCTGGACAGACTAACACTGAAGCTTTCTTT.

The V and J genes are TRBV9 and TRBJ1-3, with 8 bases that match TRBD1. The CDR3 has 18 amino acids. Germline CDR1 is SGDLS and CDR2 is YYNGEE. The V segment lost 0 bases and the J segment 3 bases; nucleotides outside the gene matches: 11. Here the CDR3 reads CASSVDLARQGFGNTIYF. The CDR3 DNA reads as TGTGCCAGCAGCGTAGATTTGGCGAGACAGGGGTTTGGAAACACCATATATTTT.

This clone has only one observation. J is TRBJ2-6 and V is TRBV15; 7 nucleotides agree with TRBD2. The CDR3 is made up of 17 amino acids. The junction had 11 bases not matched to a gene; V was cut back by 5 bases and J by 4 bases. Germline V lookup: CDR1 LNHNV, CDR2 YYDKDF (reference sequence). CDR3 DNA sequence: TGTGCCACCAGCCCTCTGGGGGGGACTTCGGGGGCCAACGTCCTGACTTTC. Translating it yields CATSPLGGTSGANVLTF.